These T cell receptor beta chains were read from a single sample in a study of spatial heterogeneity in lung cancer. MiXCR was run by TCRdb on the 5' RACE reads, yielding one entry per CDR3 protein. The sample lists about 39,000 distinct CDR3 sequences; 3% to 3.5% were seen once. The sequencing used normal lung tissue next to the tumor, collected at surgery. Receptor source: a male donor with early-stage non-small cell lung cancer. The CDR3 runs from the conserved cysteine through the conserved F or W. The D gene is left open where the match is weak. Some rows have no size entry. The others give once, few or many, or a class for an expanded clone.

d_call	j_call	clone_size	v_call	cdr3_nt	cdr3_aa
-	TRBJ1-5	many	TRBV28	TGTGCCAGCAGCGCGGGACTGGGGAATCAGCCCCAGCATTTT	CASSAGLGNQPQHF
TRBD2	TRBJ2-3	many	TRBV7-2	TGTGCCAGCAGCTTTAAAGCGGGAGAAACAGATACGCAGTATTTT	CASSFKAGETDTQYF
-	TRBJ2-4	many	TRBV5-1	TGCGCCAGCAGCCACAATCCTGCTAGCGTAGGCAAAAACATTCAGTACTTC	CASSHNPASVGKNIQYF
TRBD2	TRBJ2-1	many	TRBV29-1	TGCAGCGTTGAATTTGGGCGGGGGAGTGGGTACAATGAGCAGTTCTTC	CSVEFGRGSGYNEQFF
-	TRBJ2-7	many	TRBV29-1	TGCAGCGTTGAAGTCACAGACTACGAGCAGTACTTC	CSVEVTDYEQYF
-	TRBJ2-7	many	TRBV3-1	TGTGCCAGCAGCCCTTCTGAGGGACAGCAGTACTTC	CASSPSEGQQYF
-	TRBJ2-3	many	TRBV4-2	TGTGCCAGCAGCCACACGGGACTGCTCACAGATACGCAGTATTTT	CASSHTGLLTDTQYF
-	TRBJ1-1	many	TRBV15	TGTGCCACCAGCAGGGAGACCAACACTGAAGCTTTCTTT	CATSRETNTEAFF
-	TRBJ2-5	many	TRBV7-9	TGTGCCAGCAGCACCCCCTGGGGGGAGACCCAGTACTTC	CASSTPWGETQYF
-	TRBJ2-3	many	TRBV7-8	TGTGCCAGCAGCTTAGACAGGGCGGGGACAGATACGCAGTATTTT	CASSLDRAGTDTQYF
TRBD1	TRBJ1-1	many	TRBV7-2	TGTGCCAGCAGCTTAGGCTATTTAGGGACAGTGGAAGCTTTCTTT	CASSLGYLGTVEAFF
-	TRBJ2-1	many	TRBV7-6	TGTGCCAGCAGCCCCAGTTTGGGGTACAATGAGCAGTTCTTC	CASSPSLGYNEQFF
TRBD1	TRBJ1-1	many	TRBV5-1	TGCGCCAGCAGCTTGTCGGGGACAGGGGTTGGTTCAGGGAACACTGAAGCTTTCTTT	CASSLSGTGVGSGNTEAFF
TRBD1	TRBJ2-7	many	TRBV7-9	TGTGCCAGCAGCACAGGCGTGGGACAGCTGACCTACGAGCAGTACTTC	CASSTGVGQLTYEQYF
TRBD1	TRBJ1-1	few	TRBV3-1	TGTGCCAGCAGCCCACAGGGGGCTGGCACTGAAGCTTTCTTT	CASSPQGAGTEAFF
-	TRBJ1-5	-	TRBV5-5	TGTGCCAGCAGCTTGAGTCCAGGGAGCAATCAGCCCCAGCATTTT	CASSLSPGSNQPQHF
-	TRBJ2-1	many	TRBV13	TGTGCCAGCAGCCCCCGGGACGGCCTCTATCAGTTCTTC	CASSPRDGLYQFF
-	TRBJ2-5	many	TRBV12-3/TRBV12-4	TGTGCCAGCAGGGCCGGGACTGAGGAGACCCAGTACTTC	CASRAGTEETQYF
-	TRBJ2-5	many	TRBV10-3	TGTGCCATCAGTGCCGACAAGTATCAAGAGACCCAGTACTTC	CAISADKYQETQYF
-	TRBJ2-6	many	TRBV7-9	TGTGCCAGCAGCCTGGTCCCAGAGAGGGCCAACGTCCTGACTTTC	CASSLVPERANVLTF
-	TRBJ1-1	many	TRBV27	TGTGCCAGCCGGACCACTAGGAACACTGAAGCTTTCTTT	CASRTTRNTEAFF
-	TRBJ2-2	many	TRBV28	TGTGCCAGCAGGCTGGGGGAGAACACCGGGGAGCTGTTTTTT	CASRLGENTGELFF
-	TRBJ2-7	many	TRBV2	TGTGCCAGCACCCTCGAGGACGAGCAGTACTTC	CASTLEDEQYF
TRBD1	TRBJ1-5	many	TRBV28	TGTGCCAGCATGAGCAGGGGGGGAAATCAGCGCCAGCATTTT	CASMSRGGNQRQHF